The 9 T cell receptor beta chains below were found in one sample sequenced in a study of blood T cell repertoires in COVID-19. The repertoire was sequenced with immunoSEQ multiplex PCR; TCRdb's copy has only in-frame clones and lacks some. The sample lists under 250,000 clones, 65% to 85% occurring once. The specimen sequenced was peripheral blood. The origin of the receptors is a woman aged 50 to 60 with acute or convalescent COVID-19.

This chain joins TRBV30 and TRBJ2-3, with 9 bases aligning to TRBD1. Trimming cost V 1 base and J 0 bases; bases outside gene matches: 2. Per germline, CDR1 GTSNPN and CDR2 SVGIG (reference sequence). CDR3 size: 15 residues. The CDR3 loop reads CAWSAGTGSTDTQYF. The CDR3 DNA is TGTGCCTGGAGTGCCGGGACAGGGAGCACAGATACGCAGTATTTT.

The chain links TRBV5-4 to TRBJ2-7; 11 bases agree with TRBD2. CDR1 is SGHNT, CDR2 YYREEE, per germline (reference sequence). This CDR3 is built from 15 residues. Unmatched junction bases numbered 5, after V lost 4 bases and J lost 2 bases. The CDR3 reads CASSASLAGAYEQYF. The DNA for the CDR3 is TGTGCCAGCAGCGCGTCACTAGCGGGAGCCTACGAGCAGTACTTC.

The chain couples TRBV5-1 to TRBJ1-1; 8 bases agree with TRBD1. Per the germline V gene, CDR1 is SGHRS and CDR2 is YFSETQ. The CDR3 has 15 residues. V dropped 0 bases and J dropped 1; count of bases not matched to a gene: 2. The CDR3 DNA follows: TGCGCCAGCAGCTTGGTCGGGACAGGGAACACTGAAGCTTTCTTT. Translation: CASSLVGTGNTEAFF.

This chain connects TRBV4-1 to TRBJ1-1; the D gene is possibly TRBD1 (6 bases). V was cut by 0 bases and J by 0 bases, with 11 bases left in between. Germline V gene lookup returns CDR1 MGHRA and CDR2 YSYEKL. The CDR3 contains 16 residues. CDR3 coding DNA: TGCGCCAGCAGCCAAGATGCGGGGGGCATGAACACTGAAGCTTTCTTT. It specifies CASSQDAGGMNTEAFF.

DNA for the CDR3: TGCGCCAGCAGCTCGAATCCTGGGGGGGAAAAACTGTTTTTT. Its protein product is CASSSNPGGEKLFF. The chain combines TRBV5-1 with TRBJ1-4, with D possibly matching TRBD1 (5 bases). Germline CDR1 and CDR2: SGHRS and YFSETQ. The CDR3 runs to 14 residues. Between the trimmed V and J ends, which lost 3 bases and 8 bases, there was a span of 14 bases.

About this clone itself: Relative to the germline gene, one junction end is altered; a read error may explain this. The V call is TRBV7-7, the J call TRBJ2-7; TRBD2 is a possible D gene (5 bases). The CDR3 is 13 amino acids. Germline CDR1 reads SSHAT; CDR2 reads FNYEAQ (reference sequence). The chain's CDR3 is CASSLNEGTEQYF. DNA for the CDR3: TGTGCTAGCAGCTTAAATGAGGGTACCGAGCAGTACTTC. Full variable domain (missing parts from reference TRBV7-7 and TRBJ2-7): GAGVSQSPRYKVTKRGQDVTLRCDPISSHATLYWYQQALGQGPEFLTYFNYEAQPDKSGLPSDRFSAERPEGSISTLTIQRTEQRDSAMYRCASSLNEGTEQYFGPGTRLTVT.

This chain uses TRBV12-3 or TRBV12-4 with TRBJ2-1, with TRBD2 as a possible D gene (5 bases). The CDR3 contains 13 residues. Trimming removed 1 base from V and 9 bases from J, with 10 bases in between. The CDR3 reads CASSLGLEAEQFF. In DNA form, the CDR3 reads TGTGCCAGCAGTTTAGGGCTGGAGGCTGAGCAGTTCTTC.

The chain uses TRBV7-9 and TRBJ2-7, with D maybe TRBD2 (5 bases). The CDR3 is 12 residues long. The germline V gene has CDR1 SEHNR and CDR2 FQNEAQ (reference sequence). Trimming shortened V by 4 bases and J by 7 bases, and 11 bases separated the two germline ends. CDR3 loop: CASSSLAGEQYF. CDR3 bases: TGTGCCAGCAGCTCCCTAGCTGGGGAGCAGTACTTC.

J is TRBJ2-2 and V is TRBV6-5, with TRBD2 as a possible D gene (6 bases). The length of the CDR3 is 14 residues. The germline V gene encodes CDR1 MNHEY and CDR2 SVGAGI. V lost 6 bases, J lost 3 bases, and 11 bases lay in between. CDR3 amino acids: CASSRGLYTGELFF. The CDR3 region has the DNA TGTGCCAGCAGCCGGGGACTTTACACCGGGGAGCTGTTTTTT.